The present T cell receptor (beta chain) was sequenced within a study of T cell changes during pregnancy in multiple sclerosis. Only in-frame clones appear in the TCRdb table, and some are missing; sequencing was by immunoSEQ multiplex PCR. Of around 57,000 clones listed, more than 80% are singletons. CDR3 size: 15 residues. Germline-derived CDR1 and CDR2 are SGHTA and FQGNSA. Trimming removed 1 base from V and 6 bases from J; junction bases left unmatched: 6. This sequence originates from a female donor in good health, enrolled as a control in a pregnancy study. The gene calls are TRBV7-2 and TRBJ1-2; TRBD1 matches 9 bases. The sequencing used peripheral blood, collected in the first trimester of pregnancy. CDR3 amino acids: CASSLGTGVGNGYTF. CDR3 coding DNA: TGTGCCAGCAGCTTAGGGACAGGGGTTGGAAATGGCTACACCTTC.